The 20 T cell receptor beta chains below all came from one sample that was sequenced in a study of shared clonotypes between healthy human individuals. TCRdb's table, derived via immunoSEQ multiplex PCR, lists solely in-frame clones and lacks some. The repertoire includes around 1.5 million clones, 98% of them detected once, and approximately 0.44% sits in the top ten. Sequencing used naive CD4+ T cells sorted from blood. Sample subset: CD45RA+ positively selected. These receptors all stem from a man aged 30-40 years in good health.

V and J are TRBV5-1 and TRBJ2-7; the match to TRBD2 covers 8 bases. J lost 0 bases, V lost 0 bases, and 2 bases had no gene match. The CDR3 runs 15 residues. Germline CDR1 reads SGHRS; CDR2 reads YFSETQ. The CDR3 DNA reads TGCGCCAGCAGCTTGGTTAGCGGGACCTCCTACGAGCAGTACTTC. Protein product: CASSLVSGTSYEQYF.

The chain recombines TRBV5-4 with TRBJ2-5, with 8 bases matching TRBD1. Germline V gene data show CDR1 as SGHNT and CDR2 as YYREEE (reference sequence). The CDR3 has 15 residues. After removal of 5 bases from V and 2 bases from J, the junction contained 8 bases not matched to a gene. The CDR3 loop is CASRNPRDRQETQYF. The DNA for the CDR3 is TGTGCCAGCAGAAATCCCCGGGACAGGCAAGAGACCCAGTACTTC.

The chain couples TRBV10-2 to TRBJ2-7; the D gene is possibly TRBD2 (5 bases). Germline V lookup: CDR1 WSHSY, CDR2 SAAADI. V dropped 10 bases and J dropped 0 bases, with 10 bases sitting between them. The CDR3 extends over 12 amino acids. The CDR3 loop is CATVAGSYEQYF. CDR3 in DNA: TGCGCCACCGTGGCGGGCTCCTACGAGCAGTACTTC.

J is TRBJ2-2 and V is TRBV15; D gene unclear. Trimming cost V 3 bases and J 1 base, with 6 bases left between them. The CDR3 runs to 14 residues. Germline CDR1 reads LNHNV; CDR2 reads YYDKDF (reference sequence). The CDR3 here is CATSRPGNTGELFF. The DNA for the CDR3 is TGTGCCACCAGCAGGCCCGGGAACACCGGGGAGCTGTTTTTT.

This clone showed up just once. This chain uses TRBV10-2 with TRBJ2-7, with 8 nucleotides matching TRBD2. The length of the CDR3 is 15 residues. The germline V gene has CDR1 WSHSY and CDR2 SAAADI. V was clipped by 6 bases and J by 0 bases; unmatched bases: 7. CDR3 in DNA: TGCGCCAGCAGGTATAGCGGGGTAGGCTCCTACGAGCAGTACTTC. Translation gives CASRYSGVGSYEQYF.

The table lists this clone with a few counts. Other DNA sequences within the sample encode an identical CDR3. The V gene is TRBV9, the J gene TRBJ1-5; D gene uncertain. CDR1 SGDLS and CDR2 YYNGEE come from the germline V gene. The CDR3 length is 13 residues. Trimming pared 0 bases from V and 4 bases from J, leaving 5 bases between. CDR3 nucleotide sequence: TGTGCCAGCAGCGTAGACCCGAATCAGCCCCAGCATTTT. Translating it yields CASSVDPNQPQHF.

CDR3 amino acids: CASSVGQIAYEQYF. DNA for the CDR3: TGTGCCAGCAGCGTGGGGCAGATAGCCTACGAGCAGTACTTC. The chain carries TRBV9 and TRBJ2-7, with a tentative D call TRBD1 (5 bases). The germline V and J ends were trimmed by 2 bases and 2 bases, with 11 bases remaining between them. Germline loops: CDR1 SGDLS, CDR2 YYNGEE. This CDR3 is built from 14 residues.

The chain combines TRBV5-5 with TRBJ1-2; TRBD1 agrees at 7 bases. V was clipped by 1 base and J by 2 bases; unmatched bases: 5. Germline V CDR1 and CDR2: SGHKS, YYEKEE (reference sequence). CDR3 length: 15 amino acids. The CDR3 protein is CASSLLQGVNYGYTF. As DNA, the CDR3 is TGTGCCAGCAGCTTGCTCCAGGGGGTGAACTATGGCTACACCTTC.

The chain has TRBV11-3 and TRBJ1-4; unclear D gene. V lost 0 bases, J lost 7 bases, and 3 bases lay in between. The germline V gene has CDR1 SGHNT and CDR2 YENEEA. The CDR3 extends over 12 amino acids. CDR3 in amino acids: CASSLEPEKLFF. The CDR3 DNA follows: TGTGCCAGCAGCTTAGAACCTGAAAAACTGTTTTTT.

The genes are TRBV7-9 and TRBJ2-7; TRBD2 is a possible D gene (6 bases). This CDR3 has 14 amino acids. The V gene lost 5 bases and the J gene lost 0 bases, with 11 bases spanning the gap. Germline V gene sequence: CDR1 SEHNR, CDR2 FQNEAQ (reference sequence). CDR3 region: CASSRGVYSYEQYF. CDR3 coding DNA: TGTGCCAGCAGCCGCGGGGTTTACTCCTACGAGCAGTACTTC.

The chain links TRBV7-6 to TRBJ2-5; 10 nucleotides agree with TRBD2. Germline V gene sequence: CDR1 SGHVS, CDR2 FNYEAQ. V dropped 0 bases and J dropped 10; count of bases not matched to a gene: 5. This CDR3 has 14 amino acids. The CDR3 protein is CASSLARSGGIQYF. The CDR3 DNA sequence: TGTGCCAGCAGCTTAGCGCGTAGCGGGGGGATCCAGTACTTC. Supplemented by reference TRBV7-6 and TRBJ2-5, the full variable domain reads GAGVSQSPRYKVTKRGQDVALRCDPISGHVSLYWYRQALGQGPEFLTYFNYEAQQDKSGLPNDRFSAERPEGSISTLTIQRTEQRDSAMYRCASSLARSGGIQYFGPGTRLLVL.

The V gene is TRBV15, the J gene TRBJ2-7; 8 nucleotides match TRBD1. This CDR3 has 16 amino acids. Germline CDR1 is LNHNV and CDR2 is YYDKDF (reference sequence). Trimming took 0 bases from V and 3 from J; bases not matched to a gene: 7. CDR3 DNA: TGTGCCACCAGCAGAGAAAGACAGGGGCCCAACTACGAGCAGTACTTC. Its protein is CATSRERQGPNYEQYF.

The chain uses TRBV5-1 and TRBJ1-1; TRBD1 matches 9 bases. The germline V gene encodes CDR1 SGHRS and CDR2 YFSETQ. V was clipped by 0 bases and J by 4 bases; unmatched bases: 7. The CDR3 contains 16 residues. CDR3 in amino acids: CASSLVGTGPPTEAFF. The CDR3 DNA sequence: TGCGCCAGCAGCTTGGTGGGGACAGGGCCACCCACTGAAGCTTTCTTT.

The CDR3 is CASSPRAGQHEQYF. Written as DNA, the CDR3 is TGTGCCAGCAGTCCACGTGCGGGGCAGCACGAGCAGTACTTC. The V call is TRBV27, the J call TRBJ2-7; TRBD2 might be the D (6 bases). CDR1 is MNHEY and CDR2 is SMNVEV in the germline V gene (reference sequence). CDR3 length: 14 residues. Trimming took off 5 bases at V and 5 bases at J, with 16 bases between the two ends.

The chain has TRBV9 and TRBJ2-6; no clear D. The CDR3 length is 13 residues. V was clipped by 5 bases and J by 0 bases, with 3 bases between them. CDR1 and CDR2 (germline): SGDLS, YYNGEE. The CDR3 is CASSISGANVLTF. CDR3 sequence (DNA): TGTGCCAGCAGTATCTCTGGGGCCAACGTCCTGACTTTC.

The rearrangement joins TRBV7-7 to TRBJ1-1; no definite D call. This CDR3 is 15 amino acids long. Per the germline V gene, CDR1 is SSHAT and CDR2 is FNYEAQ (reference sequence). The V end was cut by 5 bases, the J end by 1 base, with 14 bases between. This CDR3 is CASSPPLTANTEAFF. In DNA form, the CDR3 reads TGTGCCAGCAGCCCCCCCCTGACGGCGAACACTGAAGCTTTCTTT. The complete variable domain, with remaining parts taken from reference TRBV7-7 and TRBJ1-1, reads GAGVSQSPRYKVTKRGQDVTLRCDPISSHATLYWYQQALGQGPEFLTYFNYEAQPDKSGLPSDRFSAERPEGSISTLTIQRTEQRDSAMYRCASSPPLTANTEAFFGQGTRLTVV.

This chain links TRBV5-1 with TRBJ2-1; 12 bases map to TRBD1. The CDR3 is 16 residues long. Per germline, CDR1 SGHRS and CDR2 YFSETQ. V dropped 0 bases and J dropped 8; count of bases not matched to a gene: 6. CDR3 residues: CASSLAGTGGGDEQFF. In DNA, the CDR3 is TGCGCCAGCAGCTTGGCCGGGACAGGGGGCGGGGATGAGCAGTTCTTC.

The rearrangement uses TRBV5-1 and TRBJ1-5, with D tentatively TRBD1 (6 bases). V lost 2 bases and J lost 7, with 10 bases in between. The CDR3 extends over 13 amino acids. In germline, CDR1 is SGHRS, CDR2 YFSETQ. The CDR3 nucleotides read TGCGCCAGCAGCTTAATACAGGGACAGCCCCAGCATTTT. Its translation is CASSLIQGQPQHF.

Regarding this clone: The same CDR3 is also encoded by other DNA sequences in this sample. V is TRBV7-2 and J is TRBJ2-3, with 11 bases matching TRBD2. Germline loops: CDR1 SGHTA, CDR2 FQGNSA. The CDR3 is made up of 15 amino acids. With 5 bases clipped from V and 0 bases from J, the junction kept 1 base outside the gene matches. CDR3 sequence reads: CASSRTSGSTDTQYF. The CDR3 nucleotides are TGTGCCAGCAGCAGGACTAGCGGGAGCACAGATACGCAGTATTTT. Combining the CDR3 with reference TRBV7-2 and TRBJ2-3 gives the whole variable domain GAGVSQSPSNKVTEKGKDVELRCDPISGHTALYWYRQSLGQGLEFLIYFQGNSAPDKSGLPSDRFSAERTGGSVSTLTIQRTQQEDSAVYLCASSRTSGSTDTQYFGPGTRLTVL.

The CDR3 sequence is CASSLEGLAYEQYF. The DNA for the CDR3 is TGTGCCAGCAGCTTAGAGGGGCTAGCCTACGAGCAGTACTTC. The chain joins TRBV7-8 to TRBJ2-7; weak D call: TRBD1 (5 bases). From germline, CDR1 is SGHVS and CDR2 FQNEAQ. The CDR3 loop spans 14 amino acids. Trimming cost V 1 base and J 2 bases, with 9 bases left between them.